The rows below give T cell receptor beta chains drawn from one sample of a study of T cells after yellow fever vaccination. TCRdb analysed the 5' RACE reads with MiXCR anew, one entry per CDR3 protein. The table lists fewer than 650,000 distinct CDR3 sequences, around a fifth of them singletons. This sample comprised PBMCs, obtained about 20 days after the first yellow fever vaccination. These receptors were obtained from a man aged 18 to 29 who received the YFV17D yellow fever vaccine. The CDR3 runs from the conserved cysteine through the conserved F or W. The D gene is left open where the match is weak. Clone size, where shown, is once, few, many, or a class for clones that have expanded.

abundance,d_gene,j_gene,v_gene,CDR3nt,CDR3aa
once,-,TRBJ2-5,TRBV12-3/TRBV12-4,TGTGCCAGCAGTACTTGGACAGAGACTCAAGAGACCCAGTACTTC,CASSTWTETQETQYF
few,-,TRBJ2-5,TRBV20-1,TGCAGTGCTAGTCGGGAAAGCATCGGGAAGACCCAGTACTTC,CSASRESIGKTQYF
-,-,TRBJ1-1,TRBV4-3,TGCGCCAGCAGCTCAATCCAAGGGACCCCCACTGAAGCTTTCTTT,CASSSIQGTPTEAFF
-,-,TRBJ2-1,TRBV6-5,TGTGCCAGCAGTTACTCGATGGAGGGGAGTCTACTAACAATGATGGAGCAGTTCTTC,CASSYSMEGSLLTMMEQFF
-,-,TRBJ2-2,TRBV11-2,TGTGCCAGTCTCAACAGGGCGGGTATAGCCGGGGAGCTGTTTTTT,CASLNRAGIAGELFF
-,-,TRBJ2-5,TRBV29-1,TGCAGCGTTGAAAGACTCCAAGAGACCCAGTACTTC,CSVERLQETQYF
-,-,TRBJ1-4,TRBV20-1,TGCAGTGCTAGTCCCCCCGGAGGGGGTGAAAAACTGTTTTTT,CSASPPGGGEKLFF
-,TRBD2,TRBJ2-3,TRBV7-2,TGTGCCAGCAGCTTAGGGACTAGCGGGCCAGATACGCAGTATTTT,CASSLGTSGPDTQYF
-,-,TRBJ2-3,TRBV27,TGTGCCAGCAGTTTATCCCCAGGGTCAACGACAGATACGCAGTATTTT,CASSLSPGSTTDTQYF
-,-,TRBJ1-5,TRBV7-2,TGTGCCAGCAGCTTAAAGGGGGGCGAAGGCCAGCCCCAGCATTTT,CASSLKGGEGQPQHF
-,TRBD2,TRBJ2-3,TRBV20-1,TGCAGTGCTAGAAGGAGGAGCGGGGGAAGCACAGATACGCAGTATTTT,CSARRRSGGSTDTQYF
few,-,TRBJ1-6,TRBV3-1,TGTGCCAGCAGCCAAGGGGATTTCTATAATTCACCCCTCCACTTT,CASSQGDFYNSPLHF
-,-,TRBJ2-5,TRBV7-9,TGTGCCAGCAGCCCCATCCAGGGTCGAGAGACCCAGTACTTC,CASSPIQGRETQYF
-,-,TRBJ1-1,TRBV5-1,TGCGCCAGCAGCTTGGAAGGCCCCGGGGACACTGAAGCTTTCTTT,CASSLEGPGDTEAFF
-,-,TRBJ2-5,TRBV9,TGTGCCAGCAGCGGGGCGGGAAAAGAGACCCAGTACTTC,CASSGAGKETQYF
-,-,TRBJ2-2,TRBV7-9,TGTGCCAGCAGCTTCGTGGGATCCGGGGAGCTGTTTTTT,CASSFVGSGELFF
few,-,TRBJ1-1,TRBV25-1,TGTGCCAGCAGTGTGGGGGGGGCTCTGAACACTGAAGCTTTCTTT,CASSVGGALNTEAFF
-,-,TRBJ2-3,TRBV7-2,TGTGCCAGCAGCTTAGGCAACACCTTCACAGATACGCAGTATTTT,CASSLGNTFTDTQYF
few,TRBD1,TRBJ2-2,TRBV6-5,TGTGCCAGCAGTTACGGACAGGGAAACACCGGGGAGCTGTTTTTT,CASSYGQGNTGELFF
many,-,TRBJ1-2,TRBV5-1,TGCGCCAGCACCCGCGGCCAGGGGAACTATGGCTACACCTTC,CASTRGQGNYGYTF
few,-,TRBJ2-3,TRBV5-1,TGCGCCAGCAACCAGCAGGGGCTCGATACGCAGTATTTT,CASNQQGLDTQYF
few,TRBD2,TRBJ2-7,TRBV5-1,TGCGCCAGCACCCAATTAGCGGGGAGCTCCTACGAGCAGTACTTC,CASTQLAGSSYEQYF
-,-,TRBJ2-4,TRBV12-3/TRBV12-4,TGTGCCAGCAGGGACTCTAGCGAGATTCAGTACTTC,CASRDSSEIQYF
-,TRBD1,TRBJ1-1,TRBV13,TGTGCCAGCAGCCCAAGACAGTCGGGACAGGGTACTGAAGCTTTCTTT,CASSPRQSGQGTEAFF
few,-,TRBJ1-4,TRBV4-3,TGCGCCAGCAGCCAAGACATCGCAACTAATGAAAAACTGTTTTTT,CASSQDIATNEKLFF
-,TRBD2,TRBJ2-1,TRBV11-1,TGTGCCAGCAGCTTAGTGGGGAGGGGCAGGGATTTTTCAAATGAGCAGTTCTTC,CASSLVGRGRDFSNEQFF
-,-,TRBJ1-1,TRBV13,TGTGCCAGCAGCTTAGAAGCAGGGCTCACCATGAACACTGAAGCTTTCTTT,CASSLEAGLTMNTEAFF
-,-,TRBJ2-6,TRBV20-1,TGCAGTGCTAGCCGGGACTCGGCCAACGTCCTGACTTTC,CSASRDSANVLTF
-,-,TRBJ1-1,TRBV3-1,TGTGCCAGCAGCCCCACAGGACGAACTGAAGCTTTCTTT,CASSPTGRTEAFF
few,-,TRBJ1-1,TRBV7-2,TGTGCCAGCAGCTTATTTCCTCGGGACACTGAAGCTTTCTTT,CASSLFPRDTEAFF
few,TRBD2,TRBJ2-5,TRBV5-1,TGCGCCAGCAGCTTCGGAGTAGCGGGGGGCAAGACCCAGTACTTC,CASSFGVAGGKTQYF
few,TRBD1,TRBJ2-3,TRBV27,TGTGCCAGCAGTTTCTTGGGACAGGGTTGGCAAGATACGCAGTATTTT,CASSFLGQGWQDTQYF
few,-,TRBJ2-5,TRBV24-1,TGTGCCACCAGTGAGTCTGGTACGAGAGGGGAGACCCAGTACTTC,CATSESGTRGETQYF
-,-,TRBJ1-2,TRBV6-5,TGTGCCAGCAGTTACTCGTGGCAGACCTATGGCTACACCTTC,CASSYSWQTYGYTF